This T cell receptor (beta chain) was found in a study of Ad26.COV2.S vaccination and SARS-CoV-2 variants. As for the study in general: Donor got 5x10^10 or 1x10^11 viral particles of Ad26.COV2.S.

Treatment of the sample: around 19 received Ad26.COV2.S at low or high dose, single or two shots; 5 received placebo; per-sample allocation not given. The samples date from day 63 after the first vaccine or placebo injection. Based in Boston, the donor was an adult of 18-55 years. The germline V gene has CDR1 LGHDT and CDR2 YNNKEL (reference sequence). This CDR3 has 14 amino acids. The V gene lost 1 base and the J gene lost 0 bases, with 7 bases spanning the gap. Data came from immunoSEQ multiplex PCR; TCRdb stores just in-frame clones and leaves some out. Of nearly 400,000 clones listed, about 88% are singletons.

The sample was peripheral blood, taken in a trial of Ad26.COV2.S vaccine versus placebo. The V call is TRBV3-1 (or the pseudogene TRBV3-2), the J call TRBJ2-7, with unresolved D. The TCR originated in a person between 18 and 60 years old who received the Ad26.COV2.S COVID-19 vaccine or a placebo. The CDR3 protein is CASSQGRSSYEQYF. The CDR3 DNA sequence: TGTGCCAGCAGCCAAGGACGGAGCTCCTACGAGCAGTACTTC.